This T cell receptor (beta chain) was recovered during a study of PD-1 blockade in classical Hodgkin lymphoma. Study information: The nivolumab dose that patients received was 3 mg/kg, given intravenously every 2 weeks.

Relapse after autologous stem cell transplantation occurred in every patient, and brentuximab vedotin exposure varied. Study outcomes and limitations: Baseline diversity resembling that of newly diagnosed patients was seen in complete responders. Relapsed/refractory patients reportedly had lower baseline diversity than newly diagnosed patients.

The data were produced by immunoSEQ multiplex PCR, yet TCRdb's version contains in-frame clones alone and is incomplete. The repertoire includes about 98,000 clones, around 81% of them detected once, and less than 20% sits in the top ten. Trimming pared 5 bases from V and 2 bases from J, leaving 10 bases between. The CDR3 is 12 residues long. Looked up from germline, CDR1 is SQVTM and CDR2 is ANQGSEA. As to this clone: Its antigen remains unidentified.

The receptor comes from a human donor with classical Hodgkin lymphoma. The genes are TRBV29-1 and TRBJ2-7; TRBD2 might be the D (5 bases). The input for sequencing was peripheral blood mononuclear cells (PBMCs), taken before the second cycle of nivolumab. This CDR3 reads CSVTDGTYEQYF. DNA of the CDR3: TGCAGCGTTACGGACGGGACCTACGAGCAGTACTTC.